This T cell receptor (beta chain) was recorded in a study of cytomegalovirus exposure and HLA in healthy donors (dated by TCRdb to 2016 to 2017). In the study overall: The 666 repertoires of the first cohort and the roughly 120 validation repertoires were produced on the same platform, according to a later analysis. The aim of the study was to test whether cataloging public T cell receptors could identify signatures of past pathogen exposure. In addition to the first cohort of 500 to 850 subjects, a separate validation cohort of approximately 120 different subjects was used. The study combined high-throughput TCR immunosequencing, statistical association of individual TCRs with disease status, and machine learning to predict cytomegalovirus infection status. What the research found in general, with its limitations: A later analysis had no HLA typing for the validation cohort, so co-occurrence there was scored across all 110 or so repertoires. In vitro tests confirmed that a few of the cytomegalovirus-associated TCR beta chains recognize cytomegalovirus antigens. The authors suggested that the approach could potentially be generalized to other disease states and immunological phenotypes. Of the cluster scores, approximately 94% were above 0 in a later analysis, which found that TCRs clustered in the first cohort also tended to co-occur in the 90 to 150 validation repertoires. The study gave a list of 150 to 200 TCR beta chains associated with cytomegalovirus. Across donors, most TCR sequences were observed very rarely, whereas some public TCRs were present in many individuals. The classifier was reported to diagnose cytomegalovirus status with high specificity and sensitivity in both the original and validation cohorts.

This clone has only one observation. Its antigen target is currently unknown. No much larger clone is present one base from it, and per-base qualities are unavailable. From the germline V gene, CDR1 is MNHEY and CDR2 is SVGAGI. At the junction V is shortened by 8 bases and J by 9 bases; bases outside the gene matches: 7. The CDR3 contains 13 residues, cysteine and phenylalanine counted. Just the 39-base CDR3 DNA is kept, in frame starting at base 1. Libraries were constructed by the immunoSEQ multiplex PCR assay. The authors processed their data as follows. A statistical classification framework was built to diagnose cytomegalovirus status from the catalog of TCR beta chain sequences. The clones in this table, taken by TCRdb from immuneACCESS, are in-frame only. Not every clone is retained; where verified, under half of the shortfall comes from an unresolved V gene, and the cause of the rest is unknown. The DNA gave D and trimming, while V, J and clone size come from that table. Recorded for this sample are under 400,000 clones; roughly 90% of them occurred a single time. The ten largest clonotypes hold roughly 0.96% of the sample.

Donors formed part of the validation cohort, which comprised 95 to 150 subjects and was distinct from the first cohort of 666 subjects. The sequenced sample consisted of PBMCs. The sequence came from a man aged 25-45 years in good health and CMV-seronegative. The chain is encoded by TRBV6-5 joined to TRBJ2-1; 10 junctional bases match TRBD1. The CDR3 loop reads CASGFRDRGEQFF. The sequenced DNA is TGTGCCAGCGGATTCCGGGACAGGGGTGAGCAGTTCTTC.